One T cell receptor (beta chain) is described in this entry. Its antigen remains unknown. Expressed TCRB transcripts were sequenced, since all the RNA that had been isolated was reverse transcribed. Roughly 3.4 million reads per sample on average were obtained from naive, central memory and regulatory T cell samples. TCRdb's table, derived via immunoSEQ multiplex PCR, lists solely in-frame clones and lacks some. The sample carries about 210,000 clones, about a tenth recorded once. The CDR3 extends over 14 amino acids. Germline loops: CDR1 MNHNS, CDR2 SASEGT. V dropped 4 bases and J dropped 4; count of bases not matched to a gene: 6. The data derive from a study of beta chain features in type 1 diabetes. General study findings and limits: Patients' naive, central memory and regulatory TCRB repertoires appeared more alike than those of healthy donors. Across all four CD4+ subsets, people with type 1 diabetes showed modestly shorter TCRB CDR3s.

Sorting of CD4+ naive, central memory, regulatory and stem cell-like memory cells was performed via CD45RO/CCR7/CD25/CD127/CD95/CD27. The sample taken for sequencing was central memory CD4+ T cells from blood. The receptor's source is a young man in good health. This chain connects TRBV6-1 to TRBJ2-7; 8 nucleotides match TRBD1. CDR3 nucleotides: TGTGCCAGCAGTGGACTGGACAGGGCTTACGAGCAGTACTTC. Its translation: CASSGLDRAYEQYF.